The count of the clone carrying this TCR beta chain is one. This record belongs to a study of blood T cell repertoires in COVID-19. There are 12 residues in the CDR3. CDR1 and CDR2 (germline): MNHEY, SVGAGI. The V segment lost 9 bases and the J segment 4 bases; nucleotides outside the gene matches: 4. The method was immunoSEQ multiplex PCR; TCRdb's version includes in-frame clones alone and lacks a portion of them. The sample records about 220,000 clones, about 87% being singletons. This sequence was found in a woman between 25 and 40 years old who had recovered from COVID-19. The J gene is TRBJ1-2, the V gene TRBV6-5, with 8 positions matching TRBD1. Material for sequencing was PBMCs or T cells enriched from blood (not recorded which). This chain's CDR3 is CASGQGLYGYTF. CDR3 in DNA: TGTGCCAGTGGACAGGGACTCTATGGCTACACCTTC.